The TCR beta chain under discussion was sequenced for a study of blood T cell repertoires in COVID-19. Cohorts were based on clinical histories the participants reported. This clone has just a few counts. TCRdb keeps only in-frame clones here, not all; method: immunoSEQ multiplex PCR. The repertoire holds around 230,000 clones, approximately 90% seen once, with 10% in the top ten. CDR1 is MNHEY, CDR2 SVGAGI, per germline. J was trimmed by 5 bases and V by 6 bases; bases with no gene match: 9. This CDR3 is 14 amino acids long. The sequence was obtained from a man aged 18-30 years with acute COVID-19. The specimen was PBMCs or T cells enriched from blood (not recorded which). This chain joins TRBV6-5 and TRBJ1-1; 7 bases fit TRBD1. The CDR3, as DNA: TGTGCCAGCAGCCTACAGGGGCCTGGGACTGAAGCTTTCTTT. The encoded protein is CASSLQGPGTEAFF.